Each of the 5 T cell receptor beta chains below was sequenced from the same sample in a study of T-cell memory formation after mild COVID-19. TCRdb reprocessed the 5' RACE reads with MiXCR, giving one entry per CDR3 protein. The sample shows roughly 300,000 distinct CDR3 sequences, 15% to 20% of them seen only once. Material: PBMCs or a T cell subset sorted from them (not recorded which). All receptors come from a man between 18 and 29 years old who had mild COVID-19 (a few samples of this study predate the infection). Cell type and time point are not known.

This clonotype was counted between two and nine times. The chain uses TRBV4-2 and TRBJ2-2; D remains ambiguous. The V end lost 0 bases, the J end lost 4 bases, and 15 bases lay between the germline ends. The CDR3 is made up of 17 amino acids. CDR1 LGHNA and CDR2 YNFKEQ come from the germline V gene. The CDR3 DNA sequence: TGTGCCAGCAGCCAAGAAGGATCGGCCTTAAGCACCGGGGAGCTGTTTTTT. Its protein is CASSQEGSALSTGELFF.

The J gene is TRBJ2-6, the V gene TRBV5-1, with 8 bases aligning to TRBD2. From germline, CDR1 is SGHRS and CDR2 YFSETQ. CDR3 length: 20 residues. Losses at the gene ends were 4 bases for V and 0 bases for J; bases not matched to a gene: 15. CDR3 amino acids: CASSPLAGRKRISGANVLTF. Here the CDR3 DNA reads TGCGCCAGCAGCCCGTTAGCGGGGAGGAAAAGGATCTCTGGGGCCAACGTCCTGACTTTC.

The chain recombines TRBV12-3 or TRBV12-4 with TRBJ2-3; the D gene is possibly TRBD2 (6 bases). This CDR3 is built from 14 residues. The germline V and J ends were trimmed by 2 bases and 5 bases, with 11 bases remaining between them. CDR3 nucleotides: TGTGCCAGCAGTTTAAAGGACGGGAGAGATACGCAGTATTTT. Encoded protein: CASSLKDGRDTQYF.

In this sample, this clonotype turned up a few times. The gene calls are TRBV3-1 and TRBJ2-3; 13 nucleotides align to TRBD2. V lost 4 bases, J lost 10 bases, and 8 bases stayed unmatched. This CDR3 region has 15 residues. Germline V lookup: CDR1 LGHDT, CDR2 YNNKEL (reference sequence). CDR3 amino acids: CASSRTSGGSYPQYF. For the CDR3, the DNA is TGTGCCAGCAGCCGGACTAGCGGGGGATCATATCCGCAGTATTTT.

CDR3 protein: CSVVSGVGETQYF. Here the CDR3 DNA reads TGCAGCGTTGTTTCAGGGGTTGGGGAGACCCAGTACTTC. The J gene is TRBJ2-5, the V gene TRBV29-1, with D possibly TRBD1 on 6 matching bases. Germline CDR1 reads SQVTM; CDR2 reads ANQGSEA. The CDR3 contains 13 residues. Deletions cut 4 bases from V and 5 bases from J, with 14 bases between.